The entry below gives a single T cell receptor beta chain sequence along with its context. Its cognate antigen is unknown. This record belongs to a study of T cells expressing NK-cell markers. For the study at large: CD3+CD56+NKG2C+, CD3+CD56+NKG2C- and CD3+CD56-NKG2C+ T cells, once sorted, supplied the TCR beta repertoires. In the group of eight sequenced donors, seven were HCMV-seropositive and one was seronegative. General study results and limits: These clonotypes, the leaders elsewhere, also led the CD3+CD56-NKG2C+ fraction in several donors.

TCRdb reprocessed the 5' RACE reads, keeping one entry per CDR3 protein, no DNA. This repertoire includes 250,000 or so distinct CDR3 sequences. This clonotype was obtained from a woman aged 18 to 75 in good health. The sequencing sample was made of blood T cells: a sorted CD56 or NKG2C T cell subset, CD4+ or CD8+ T cells, or bulk PBMC T cells (not recorded which).

CDR3 loop: CASSEAHGQGYGYTF. This sequence joins TRBV6-1 and TRBJ1-2; TCRdb indicates TRBD1, and absent DNA this call remains unverified. Germline V gene sequence: CDR1 MNHNS, CDR2 SASEGT. The CDR3 has 15 amino acids.